Below, 15 T cell receptor beta chains from the same sample are listed, as sequenced in a study of blood T cell repertoires in COVID-19. Profiled with immunoSEQ multiplex PCR; TCRdb holds only in-frame clones, not every one. The sample records roughly 230,000 clones, about 85% being singletons. Sequenced: peripheral blood. Source of these receptors: an elderly woman with acute or convalescent COVID-19.

V usage is TRBV28 and J usage is TRBJ1-2, with TRBD1 matching over 8 bases. The CDR3 consists of 14 residues. Per germline, CDR1 MDHEN and CDR2 SYDVKM. With 5 bases clipped from V and 4 bases from J, the junction kept 6 bases outside the gene matches. CDR3: CASSLQGGSYGYTF. The CDR3, as DNA: TGTGCCAGCAGTCTACAGGGGGGAAGCTATGGCTACACCTTC.

This clone was counted between two and nine times. J is TRBJ1-2 and V is TRBV28; 8 bases fit TRBD1. The J segment lost 3 bases and the V segment lost 2 bases, leaving 2 bases of the junction unmatched. From germline, CDR1 is MDHEN and CDR2 SYDVKM. The CDR3 totals 14 residues. The CDR3 spells CASSLVQGDYGYTF. The CDR3 nucleotides read TGTGCCAGCAGTTTAGTACAGGGGGACTATGGCTACACCTTC.

This clone was detected only once. The chain employs TRBV5-1 and TRBJ2-7; 8 positions agree with TRBD1. The CDR3 extends over 14 amino acids. Per the germline V gene, CDR1 is SGHRS and CDR2 is YFSETQ. The trim removed 4 bases at V and 1 base at J, leaving 4 bases unmatched. The CDR3 spells CASSNDRGSYEQYF. The CDR3 nucleotides read TGCGCCAGCAGCAATGACAGGGGTTCCTACGAGCAGTACTTC.

The chain uses TRBV2 and TRBJ2-3, with TRBD1 as a possible D gene (5 bases). With 4 bases removed from V and 6 bases from J, the gap between germline ends came to 17 bases. CDR3 length equals 15 residues. The V gene's germline CDR1 is SNHLY and CDR2 FYNNEI. CDR3 loop: CASSADSIGWDTQYF. Here the CDR3 DNA reads TGTGCCAGCAGTGCCGACAGCATAGGATGGGATACGCAGTATTTT.

The chain links TRBV5-1 to TRBJ1-2; D gene uncertain. In germline, CDR1 is SGHRS, CDR2 YFSETQ. The V and J ends lost 4 bases and 2 bases respectively, with 12 bases between them. The CDR3 sequence is 14 residues long. CDR3 sequence: CASSPWESNYGYTF. The CDR3 nucleotides read TGCGCCAGCAGCCCTTGGGAGTCCAACTATGGCTACACCTTC.

The chain links TRBV30 to TRBJ2-3; possible D gene TRBD2, 6 bases. With 3 bases removed from V and 4 bases from J, the gap between germline ends came to 14 bases. Germline CDR1 is GTSNPN and CDR2 is SVGIG (reference sequence). The CDR3 sequence is 14 residues long. CDR3 DNA sequence: TGTGCCTGGAGGGACTACCTAAGGGCAGATACGCAGTATTTT. This gives the protein CAWRDYLRADTQYF.

The chain combines TRBV3-1 (or the pseudogene TRBV3-2) with TRBJ2-1; tentative D call: TRBD2 (5 bases). Trimming removed 4 bases from V and 10 bases from J, with 11 bases in between. This CDR3 comprises 12 residues. Germline-derived CDR1 and CDR2 are LGHDT and YNNKEL (reference sequence). The CDR3 spells CASSRLRGEQFF. CDR3 nucleotides: TGTGCCAGCAGCCGCCTCCGGGGAGAGCAGTTCTTC.

V usage is TRBV6-4 and J usage is TRBJ1-6, with D hard to call. The V end lost 4 bases, the J end lost 5 bases, and 12 bases lay between the germline ends. The germline V gene encodes CDR1 MRHNA and CDR2 SNTAGT. CDR3 length: 15 amino acids. CDR3 loop: CASSANRENNSPLHF. CDR3 bases: TGTGCCAGCAGTGCAAACCGGGAAAATAATTCACCCCTCCACTTT.

The V call is TRBV5-1, the J call TRBJ2-2, with TRBD1 identical over 8 bases. Germline CDR1 is SGHRS and CDR2 is YFSETQ. Trimming cost V 3 bases and J 5 bases; bases outside gene matches: 12. The CDR3 runs 17 residues. CDR3: CASSSTIGQGGTGELFF. The CDR3 DNA reads as TGCGCCAGCAGCTCTACAATCGGACAGGGTGGGACCGGGGAGCTGTTTTTT.

The chain has TRBV6-2 or TRBV6-3 and TRBJ2-5; the D gene is possibly TRBD1 (6 bases). The CDR3 is made up of 17 amino acids. The germline V gene encodes CDR1 MNHEY and CDR2 SVGEGT. Deletions cut 5 bases from V and 0 bases from J, with 19 bases between. The CDR3 loop reads CASSRTYPDSHQETQYF. CDR3 DNA sequence: TGTGCCAGCAGTCGGACGTATCCGGACAGTCACCAAGAGACCCAGTACTTC.

The chain carries TRBV30 and TRBJ2-3, with 9 positions matching TRBD2. The CDR3 is made up of 15 amino acids. Germline V gene data show CDR1 as GTSNPN and CDR2 as SVGIG (reference sequence). V gave up 6 bases and J gave up 4 bases; unmatched junction bases: 11. CDR3 residues: CACRDSGSRPDTQYF. The CDR3 nucleotides read TGTGCCTGCCGCGATAGCGGGAGTCGGCCAGATACGCAGTATTTT. Based on the CDR3 plus reference TRBV30 and TRBJ2-3, the full variable domain is SQTIHQWPATLVQPVGSPLSLECTVEGTSNPNLYWYRQAAGRGLQLLFYSVGIGQISSEVPQNLSASRPQDRQFILSSKKLLLSDSGFYLCACRDSGSRPDTQYFGPGTRLTVL.

V and J are TRBV6-1 and TRBJ1-6; perhaps TRBD1 as D (5 bases). V was trimmed by 1 base and J by 4 bases, leaving 8 bases between them. The germline CDR1 and CDR2 sequences are MNHNS and SASEGT. The CDR3 runs to 15 residues. CDR3 residues: CASSEGQIYNSPLHF. The CDR3 region has the DNA TGTGCCAGCAGTGAAGGACAGATTTATAATTCACCCCTCCACTTT.

The rearrangement uses TRBV7-2 and TRBJ2-1, with 12 nucleotides matching TRBD2. The CDR3 loop spans 15 amino acids. The ends lost 4 bases at V and 9 bases at J; junction bases unmatched: 7. Germline CDR1 SGHTA, CDR2 FQGNSA. CDR3 residues: CASSSLAGGRGEQFF. The CDR3, as DNA: TGTGCCAGCAGCTCACTAGCGGGGGGCCGGGGTGAGCAGTTCTTC.

V and J are TRBV5-1 and TRBJ1-1; D is perhaps TRBD1 (6 bases). Germline CDR1 is SGHRS and CDR2 is YFSETQ. This CDR3 has 19 amino acids. V was trimmed by 3 bases and J by 4 bases, leaving 28 bases between them. The CDR3 nucleotides read TGCGCCAGCAGCTCGGCCCTTCAGGGGATGCACTACGTCGGCACTGAAGCTTTCTTT. Protein product: CASSSALQGMHYVGTEAFF.

The J gene is TRBJ2-1, the V gene TRBV12-3 or TRBV12-4; D uncertain. The CDR3 has 13 residues. V dropped 3 bases and J dropped 8 bases, with 11 bases sitting between them. The CDR3 DNA reads as TGTGCCAGCAGTTTTGGGCCCGAAGATGAGCAGTTCTTC. It translates to CASSFGPEDEQFF.